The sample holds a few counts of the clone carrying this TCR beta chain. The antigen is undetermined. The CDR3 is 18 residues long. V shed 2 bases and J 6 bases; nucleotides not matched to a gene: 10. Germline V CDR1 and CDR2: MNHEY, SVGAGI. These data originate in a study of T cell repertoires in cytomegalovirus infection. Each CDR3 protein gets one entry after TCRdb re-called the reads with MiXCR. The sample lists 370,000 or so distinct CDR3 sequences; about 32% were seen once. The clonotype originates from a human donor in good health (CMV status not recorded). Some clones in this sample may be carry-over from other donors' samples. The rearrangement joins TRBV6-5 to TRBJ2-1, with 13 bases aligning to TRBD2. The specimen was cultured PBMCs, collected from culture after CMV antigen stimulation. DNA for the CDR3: TGTGCCAGCAGTTACCGGACTAGCGGGAGAAGTTTCGGCAATGAGCAGTTCTTC. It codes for CASSYRTSGRSFGNEQFF.